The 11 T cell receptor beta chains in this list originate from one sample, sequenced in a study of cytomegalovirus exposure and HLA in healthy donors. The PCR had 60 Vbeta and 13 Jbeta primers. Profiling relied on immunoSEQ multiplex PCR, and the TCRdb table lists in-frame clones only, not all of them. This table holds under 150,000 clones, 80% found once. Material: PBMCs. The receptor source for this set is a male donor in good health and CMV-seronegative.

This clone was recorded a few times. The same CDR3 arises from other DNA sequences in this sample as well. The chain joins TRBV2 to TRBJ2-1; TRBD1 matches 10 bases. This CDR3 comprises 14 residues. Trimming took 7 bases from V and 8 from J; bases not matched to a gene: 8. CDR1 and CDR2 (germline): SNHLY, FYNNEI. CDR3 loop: CASKRDRGSDEQFF. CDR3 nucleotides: TGTGCCAGCAAAAGGGACAGGGGCTCCGATGAGCAGTTCTTC.

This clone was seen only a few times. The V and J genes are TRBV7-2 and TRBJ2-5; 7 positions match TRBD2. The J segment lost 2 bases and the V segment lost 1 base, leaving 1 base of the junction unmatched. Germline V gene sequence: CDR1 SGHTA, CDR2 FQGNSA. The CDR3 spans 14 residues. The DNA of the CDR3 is TGTGCCAGCAGCTTAGAGGGAGGGCAAGAGACCCAGTACTTC. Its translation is CASSLEGGQETQYF.

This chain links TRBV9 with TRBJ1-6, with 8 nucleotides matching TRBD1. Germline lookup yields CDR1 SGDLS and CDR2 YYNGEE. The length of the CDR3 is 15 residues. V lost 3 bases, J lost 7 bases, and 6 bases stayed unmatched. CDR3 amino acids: CASSDRTGNNSPLHF. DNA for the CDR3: TGTGCCAGCAGCGATCGGACAGGGAACAATTCACCCCTCCACTTT.

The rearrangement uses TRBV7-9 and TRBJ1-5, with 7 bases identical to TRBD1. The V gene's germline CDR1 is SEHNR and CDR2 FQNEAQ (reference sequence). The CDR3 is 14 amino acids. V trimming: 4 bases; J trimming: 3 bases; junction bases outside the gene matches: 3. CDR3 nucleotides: TGTGCCAGCAGCTGGGGGACAGCCAATCAGCCCCAGCATTTT. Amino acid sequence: CASSWGTANQPQHF.

Here the CDR3 reads CASRGRGSQPQHF. The CDR3 DNA follows: TGTGCCAGCCGAGGCAGGGGAAGTCAGCCCCAGCATTTT. This chain connects TRBV28 to TRBJ1-5; D possibly corresponds to TRBD1 (6 bases). This CDR3 contains 13 residues. Deletions cut 8 bases from V and 6 bases from J, with 14 bases between. From germline, CDR1 is MDHEN and CDR2 SYDVKM.

CDR3 DNA sequence: TGTGCCAGCAGCTACTCTAGGAACATTCAGTACTTC. Protein sequence: CASSYSRNIQYF. The chain links TRBV13 to TRBJ2-4; D gene uncertain. Germline loops: CDR1 PRHDT, CDR2 FYEKMQ (reference sequence). The ends were cut back, 4 bases at V and 7 bases at J, with 8 bases in the middle. The length of the CDR3 is 12 residues.

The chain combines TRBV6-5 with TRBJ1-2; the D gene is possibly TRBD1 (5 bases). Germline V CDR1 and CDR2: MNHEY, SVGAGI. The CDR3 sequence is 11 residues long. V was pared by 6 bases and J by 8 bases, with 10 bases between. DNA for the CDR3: TGTGCCAGCAGCGACAGCAGGGGCTACACCTTC. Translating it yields CASSDSRGYTF.

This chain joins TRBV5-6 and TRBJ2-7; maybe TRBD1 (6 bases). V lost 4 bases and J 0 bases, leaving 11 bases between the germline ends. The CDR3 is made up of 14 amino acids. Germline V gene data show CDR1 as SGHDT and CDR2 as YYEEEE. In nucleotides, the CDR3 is TGTGCCAGCAGCGCCACAGGGTACTCCTACGAGCAGTACTTC. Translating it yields CASSATGYSYEQYF.

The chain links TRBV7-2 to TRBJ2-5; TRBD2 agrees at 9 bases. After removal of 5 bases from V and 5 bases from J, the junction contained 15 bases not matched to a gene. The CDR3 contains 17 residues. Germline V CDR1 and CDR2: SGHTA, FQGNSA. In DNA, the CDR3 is TGTGCCAGCAGCCTTCCGGGCGGGGGGGCGCCTGAGGAGACCCAGTACTTC. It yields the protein CASSLPGGGAPEETQYF. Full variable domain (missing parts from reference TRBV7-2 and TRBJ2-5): GAGVSQSPSNKVTEKGKDVELRCDPISGHTALYWYRQSLGQGLEFLIYFQGNSAPDKSGLPSDRFSAERTGGSVSTLTIQRTQQEDSAVYLCASSLPGGGAPEETQYFGPGTRLLVL.

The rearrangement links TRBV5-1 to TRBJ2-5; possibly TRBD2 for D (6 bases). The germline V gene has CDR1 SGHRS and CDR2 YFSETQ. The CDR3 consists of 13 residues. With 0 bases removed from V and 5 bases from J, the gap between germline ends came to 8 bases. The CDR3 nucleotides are TGCGCCAGCAGCTTGGTTCTAGCGGAGACCCAGTACTTC. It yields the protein CASSLVLAETQYF. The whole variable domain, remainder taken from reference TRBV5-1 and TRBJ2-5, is KAGVTQTPRYLIKTRGQQVTLSCSPISGHRSVSWYQQTPGQGLQFLFEYFSETQRNKGNFPGRFSGRQFSNSRSEMNVSTLELGDSALYLCASSLVLAETQYFGPGTRLLVL.

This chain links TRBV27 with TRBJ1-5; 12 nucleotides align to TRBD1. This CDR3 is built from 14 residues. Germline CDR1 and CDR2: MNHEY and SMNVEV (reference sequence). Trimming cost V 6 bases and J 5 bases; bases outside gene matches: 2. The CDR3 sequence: CASSRDRGHQPQHF. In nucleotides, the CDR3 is TGTGCCAGCAGCCGGGACAGGGGGCATCAGCCCCAGCATTTT.